A selection of T cell receptor beta chains follows, all from one sample in a study of blood T cell repertoires in COVID-19. Profiled with immunoSEQ multiplex PCR; TCRdb holds only in-frame clones, not every one. The sample holds 75,000 to 100,000 clones, approximately 86% seen once. Sequenced input: peripheral blood. The receptors originated from an older man with acute or convalescent COVID-19. Each CDR3 is given with its conserved first and last residue. The D gene is left open where the match is weak.

V gene: TRBV4-1; J gene: TRBJ1-1; D gene: TRBD1; CDR3 DNA: TGCGCCAGCAGCCAAGAAGGAGCCGGGACAGGAAGGTTTGAGGCTTTCTTT; CDR3 protein: CASSQEGAGTGRFEAFF
V gene: TRBV10-3; J gene: TRBJ2-7; D gene: NA; CDR3 DNA: TGTGCCATCAGTGAGCTTGGACATCAGTACTTC; CDR3 protein: CAISELGHQYF
V gene: TRBV18; J gene: TRBJ1-5; D gene: NA; CDR3 DNA: TGTGCCAGCTCACCACCCGGACGGGGGAAGCCGCCCCAGCATTTT; CDR3 protein: CASSPPGRGKPPQHF
V gene: TRBV3-1/TRBV3-2; J gene: TRBJ1-2; D gene: TRBD1; CDR3 DNA: TGTGCCAGCAGCCGGGACAGGGGGTCGGATAACTATGGCTACACCTTC; CDR3 protein: CASSRDRGSDNYGYTF
V gene: TRBV7-9; J gene: TRBJ2-1; D gene: TRBD1; CDR3 DNA: TGTGCCAGCAGGTTTCACCGGGACAGGGAGTATAGTGAGCAGTTCTTC; CDR3 protein: CASRFHRDREYSEQFF
V gene: TRBV9; J gene: TRBJ1-6; D gene: NA; CDR3 DNA: TGTGCCAGCAGCGTAGGGGACACCCTAAGGCGAGATTCACCCCTCCACTTT; CDR3 protein: CASSVGDTLRRDSPLHF
V gene: TRBV6-1; J gene: TRBJ2-4; D gene: TRBD1; CDR3 DNA: TGTGCCAGCAGTGAAGCGGGACAGGGAATTCAGTACTTC; CDR3 protein: CASSEAGQGIQYF
V gene: TRBV5-1; J gene: TRBJ2-3; D gene: TRBD1; CDR3 DNA: TGCGCCAGCCATAGACAGGGAGAGGGGACAGATACGCAGTATTTT; CDR3 protein: CASHRQGEGTDTQYF
V gene: TRBV12-3/TRBV12-4; J gene: TRBJ1-4; D gene: NA; CDR3 DNA: TGTGCCAGCAGTGGCGGGGGTGAAAAACTGTTTTTT; CDR3 protein: CASSGGGEKLFF
V gene: TRBV28; J gene: TRBJ1-6; D gene: TRBD1; CDR3 DNA: TGTGCCAGCAAGGAAAGGGACAGGGTAGTATCACCCCTCCACTTT; CDR3 protein: CASKERDRVVSPLHF
V gene: TRBV7-6; J gene: TRBJ2-7; D gene: NA; CDR3 DNA: TGTGCCAGCAGCTTAGATGGTCGACATCCCTCCTACGAGCAGTACTTC; CDR3 protein: CASSLDGRHPSYEQYF